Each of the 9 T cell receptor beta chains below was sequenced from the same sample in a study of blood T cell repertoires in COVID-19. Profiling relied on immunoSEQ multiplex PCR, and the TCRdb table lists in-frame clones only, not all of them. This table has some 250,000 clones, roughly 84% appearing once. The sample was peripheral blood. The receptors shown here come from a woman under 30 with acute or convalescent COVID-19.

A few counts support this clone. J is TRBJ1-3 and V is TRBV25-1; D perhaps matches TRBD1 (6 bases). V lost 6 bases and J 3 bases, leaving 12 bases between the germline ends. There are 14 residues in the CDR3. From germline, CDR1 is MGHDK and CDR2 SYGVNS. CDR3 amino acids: CASSKQGFGNTIYF. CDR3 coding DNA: TGTGCCAGCAGCAAACAGGGTTTTGGAAACACCATATATTTT.

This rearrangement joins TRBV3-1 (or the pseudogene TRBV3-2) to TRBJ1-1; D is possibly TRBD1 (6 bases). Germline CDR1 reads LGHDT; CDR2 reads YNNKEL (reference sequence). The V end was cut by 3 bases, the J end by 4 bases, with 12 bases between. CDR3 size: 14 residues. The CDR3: CASSHLDRATEAFF. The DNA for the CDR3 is TGTGCCAGCAGCCACCTGGACAGAGCCACTGAAGCTTTCTTT.

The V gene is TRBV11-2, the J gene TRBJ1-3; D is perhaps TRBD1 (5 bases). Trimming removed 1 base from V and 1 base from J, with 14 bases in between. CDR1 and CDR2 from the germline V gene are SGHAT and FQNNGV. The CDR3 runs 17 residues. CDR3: CASSLVLSGGSGNTIYF. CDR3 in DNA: TGTGCCAGCAGCTTAGTCCTTTCCGGGGGATCTGGAAACACCATATATTTT.

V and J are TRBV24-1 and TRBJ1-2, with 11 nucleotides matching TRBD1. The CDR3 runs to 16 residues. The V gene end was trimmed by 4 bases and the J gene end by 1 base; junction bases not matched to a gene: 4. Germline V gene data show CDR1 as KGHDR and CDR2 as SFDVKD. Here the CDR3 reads CATSEAGTGGNYGYTF. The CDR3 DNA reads TGTGCCACCAGTGAAGCCGGGACAGGGGGTAACTATGGCTACACCTTC.

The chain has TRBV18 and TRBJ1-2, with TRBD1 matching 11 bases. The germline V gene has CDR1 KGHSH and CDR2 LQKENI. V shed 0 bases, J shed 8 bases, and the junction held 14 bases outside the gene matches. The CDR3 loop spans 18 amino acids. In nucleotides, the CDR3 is TGTGCCAGCTCACCACCGGGGCCGATGTCCGGACAGGGGGCGGGCTACACCTTC. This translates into CASSPPGPMSGQGAGYTF.

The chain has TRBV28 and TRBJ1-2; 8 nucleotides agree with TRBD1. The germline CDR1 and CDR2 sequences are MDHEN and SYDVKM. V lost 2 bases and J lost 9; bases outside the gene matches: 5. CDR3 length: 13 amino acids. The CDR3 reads CASSLPGQGSYTF. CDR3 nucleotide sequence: TGTGCCAGCAGTTTACCCGGACAGGGCAGCTACACCTTC.

In nucleotides, the CDR3 is TGTGCCAGTAGTATAGTGGCGACTGGAAACAATGAGCAGTTCTTC. Protein product: CASSIVATGNNEQFF. The J gene is TRBJ2-1, the V gene TRBV19; D remains ambiguous. This CDR3 is 15 amino acids long. Germline lookup yields CDR1 LNHDA and CDR2 SQIVND (reference sequence). Trimming shortened V by 1 base and J by 5 bases, and 12 bases separated the two germline ends.

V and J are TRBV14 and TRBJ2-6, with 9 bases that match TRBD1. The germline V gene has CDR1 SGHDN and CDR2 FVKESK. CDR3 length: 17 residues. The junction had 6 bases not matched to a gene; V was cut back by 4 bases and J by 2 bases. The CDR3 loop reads CASSPYTGGAGANVLTF. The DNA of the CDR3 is TGTGCCAGCAGCCCGTACACAGGGGGCGCTGGGGCCAACGTCCTGACTTTC.

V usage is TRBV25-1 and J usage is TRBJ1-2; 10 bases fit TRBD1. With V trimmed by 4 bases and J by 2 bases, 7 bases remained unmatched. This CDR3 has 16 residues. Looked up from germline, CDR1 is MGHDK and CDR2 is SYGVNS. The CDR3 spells CASSGPQDRGNYGYTF. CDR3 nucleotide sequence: TGTGCCAGCAGTGGTCCCCAGGACAGGGGGAACTATGGCTACACCTTC.